The 19 T cell receptor beta chains below were found in one sample sequenced in a study of T cells in narcolepsy. Sequenced by immunoSEQ multiplex PCR; TCRdb stores in-frame clones only, minus some. This sample has about 30,000 clones; roughly three quarters occur once, and the top ten carry around 0.96%. The sequenced sample was CD45RA- memory CD4+ T cells from PBMCs. The receptors originated from a human donor with narcolepsy.

This rearrangement joins TRBV28 to TRBJ1-3, with a tentative D call TRBD1 (5 bases). V was pared by 5 bases and J by 0 bases, with 14 bases between. The V gene's germline CDR1 is MDHEN and CDR2 SYDVKM. The CDR3 spans 16 residues. DNA of the CDR3: TGTGCCAGCAGTCCCTTGGGGCGGAACTCTGGAAACACCATATATTTT. Translated, it gives CASSPLGRNSGNTIYF.

There are a few counts of this clone. The chain combines TRBV5-8 with TRBJ2-1; 12 bases are shared with TRBD2. Germline CDR1 is SGHTS and CDR2 is YDEGEE. The CDR3 is 16 residues long. Trimming cost V 7 bases and J 0 bases; bases outside gene matches: 5. This chain's CDR3 is CASRTSGDSSYNEQFF. The CDR3 DNA follows: TGTGCCAGCCGGACTAGCGGGGATAGCTCCTACAATGAGCAGTTCTTC.

This clone was seen a handful of times. The chain recombines TRBV5-6 with TRBJ1-5; 10 positions agree with TRBD1. The V segment lost 4 bases and the J segment 4 bases; nucleotides outside the gene matches: 11. CDR3 length equals 17 residues. Germline assignment: CDR1 SGHDT and CDR2 YYEEEE. The CDR3 bases are TGTGCCAGCAGCATGACAGGGGGCAGGGTATCAAATCAGCCCCAGCATTTT. Protein product: CASSMTGGRVSNQPQHF.

The gene calls are TRBV19 and TRBJ2-5; TRBD1 matches at 9 bases. CDR3 length: 15 amino acids. The trim removed 7 bases at V and 7 bases at J, leaving 13 bases unmatched. Germline V CDR1 and CDR2: LNHDA, SQIVND (reference sequence). The CDR3 coding sequence is TGTGCCAGTACACCCGACAGGGGGAGGCACGGGACCCAGTACTTC. Residues: CASTPDRGRHGTQYF.

This chain connects TRBV6-4 to TRBJ1-1; D gene ambiguous. The CDR3 has 12 amino acids. Per the germline V gene, CDR1 is MRHNA and CDR2 is SNTAGT. With 2 bases removed from V and 7 bases from J, the gap between germline ends came to 8 bases. CDR3 residues: CASSDRVGEAFF. The CDR3, as DNA: TGTGCCAGCAGTGACCGCGTGGGTGAAGCTTTCTTT.

The chain has TRBV7-2 and TRBJ1-1, with D hard to call. The V end was cut by 5 bases, the J end by 0 bases, with 13 bases between. Germline CDR1 is SGHTA and CDR2 is FQGNSA. This CDR3 region has 15 residues. The CDR3 DNA reads as TGTGCCAGCAGCGCAAACTCATTCGTGAACACTGAAGCTTTCTTT. The encoded protein is CASSANSFVNTEAFF. Full variable domain (remainder filled in from reference TRBV7-2 and TRBJ1-1): GAGVSQSPSNKVTEKGKDVELRCDPISGHTALYWYRQSLGQGLEFLIYFQGNSAPDKSGLPSDRFSAERTGGSVSTLTIQRTQQEDSAVYLCASSANSFVNTEAFFGQGTRLTVV.

The chain links TRBV7-8 to TRBJ2-5, with D possibly being TRBD1 (6 bases). The CDR3 extends over 15 amino acids. Trimming removed 5 bases at V and 3 bases at J, with 16 bases between. Germline assignment: CDR1 SGHVS and CDR2 FQNEAQ. DNA for the CDR3: TGTGCCAGCAGCCCTGACCGAACAGGGAAAGAGACCCAGTACTTC. Translated, it gives CASSPDRTGKETQYF.

In nucleotides, the CDR3 is TGTGCCAGTAGCCTTAGAACAGGACACACAGATACGCAGTATTTT. Protein product: CASSLRTGHTDTQYF. The chain recombines TRBV19 with TRBJ2-3; D perhaps matches TRBD1 (5 bases). The CDR3 spans 15 residues. Germline loops: CDR1 LNHDA, CDR2 SQIVND (reference sequence). V lost 6 bases, J lost 2 bases, and 15 bases lay in between.

The rearrangement links TRBV7-2 to TRBJ2-1, with a tentative D call TRBD2 (5 bases). From germline, CDR1 is SGHTA and CDR2 FQGNSA. Trimming stripped 4 bases from V and 10 bases from J, with 8 bases between. The CDR3 runs to 11 residues. The CDR3 bases are TGTGCCAGCAGCTCAGGACTGGAGCAGTTCTTC. Its translation is CASSSGLEQFF. The whole variable domain, filled in from reference TRBV7-2 and TRBJ2-1, reads GAGVSQSPSNKVTEKGKDVELRCDPISGHTALYWYRQSLGQGLEFLIYFQGNSAPDKSGLPSDRFSAERTGGSVSTLTIQRTQQEDSAVYLCASSSGLEQFFGPGTRLTVL.

This clone showed up just a few times. The chain uses TRBV19 and TRBJ1-1; D ambiguous. CDR3 length: 10 amino acids. Trimming removed 5 bases from V and 10 bases from J, with 8 bases in between. Germline V CDR1 and CDR2: LNHDA, SQIVND (reference sequence). The CDR3 reads CASSSITAFF. The DNA for the CDR3 is TGTGCCAGTAGTTCTATCACAGCTTTCTTT.

This clone was found a few times. The genes are TRBV19 and TRBJ2-1; D is uncertain. This CDR3 has 14 amino acids. Germline V CDR1 and CDR2: LNHDA, SQIVND (reference sequence). Trimming removed 2 bases from V and 7 bases from J, with 12 bases in between. The CDR3 coding sequence is TGTGCCAGTAGTATAAGTCTTCATACTAATGAGCAGTTCTTC. This encodes CASSISLHTNEQFF.

The gene calls are TRBV28 and TRBJ2-7, with 7 bases matching TRBD1. CDR1 and CDR2 from the germline V gene are MDHEN and SYDVKM. This CDR3 has 15 residues. Trimming took 6 bases from V and 5 from J; bases not matched to a gene: 13. CDR3 loop: CASSLLQQGPNEQYF. CDR3 bases: TGTGCCAGCAGCCTATTGCAACAGGGGCCCAACGAGCAGTACTTC.

The V call is TRBV5-1, the J call TRBJ1-6; D remains ambiguous. The CDR3 sequence is 15 residues long. Germline V gene sequence: CDR1 SGHRS, CDR2 YFSETQ. V was cut by 0 bases and J by 10 bases, with 14 bases left in between. CDR3: CASSLDGGLESPLHF. The CDR3 nucleotides read TGCGCCAGCAGCTTGGACGGAGGTTTGGAATCACCCCTCCACTTT.

This clone was counted between two and nine times. The sample carries other DNA sequences with the same CDR3. CDR3: CAWGADSNQPQHF. CDR3 sequence (DNA): TGTGCCTGGGGGGCGGATAGCAATCAGCCCCAGCATTTT. The J gene is TRBJ1-5, the V gene TRBV30; possible D gene TRBD1, 5 bases. The germline V gene encodes CDR1 GTSNPN and CDR2 SVGIG (reference sequence). The V end was cut by 5 bases, the J end by 0 bases, with 8 bases between. This CDR3 has 13 amino acids.

The rearrangement uses TRBV29-1 and TRBJ1-2; D is perhaps TRBD1 (6 bases). Germline V CDR1 and CDR2: SQVTM, ANQGSEA. Trimming removed 6 bases at V and 7 bases at J, with 21 bases between. This CDR3 is built from 14 residues. CDR3 sequence: CSVLGGGYVGGYTF. The CDR3 coding sequence is TGCAGCGTCTTAGGGGGGGGATACGTAGGTGGCTACACCTTC.

Turning to this clone: The same CDR3 can be traced to other DNA sequences in this sample. The V call is TRBV7-2, the J call TRBJ2-7; possible D gene TRBD2, 6 bases. Germline V gene sequence: CDR1 SGHTA, CDR2 FQGNSA. The CDR3 has 14 residues. The ends were cut back, 2 bases at V and 2 bases at J, with 10 bases in the middle. The CDR3 DNA reads TGTGCCAGCAGCTTACCGGGACTGGCCTACGAGCAGTACTTC. Translating it yields CASSLPGLAYEQYF.

V usage is TRBV5-1 and J usage is TRBJ2-7; 9 nucleotides match TRBD1. V dropped 5 bases and J dropped 6; count of bases not matched to a gene: 3. The CDR3 runs to 12 residues. CDR1 and CDR2 from the germline V gene are SGHRS and YFSETQ. CDR3: CASRQDRGEQYF. CDR3 nucleotides: TGCGCCAGCAGACAGGACAGGGGCGAGCAGTACTTC.

The rearrangement links TRBV19 to TRBJ2-1; 9 positions agree with TRBD2. The junction had 10 bases not matched to a gene; V was cut back by 6 bases and J by 7 bases. There are 15 residues in the CDR3. The germline CDR1 and CDR2 sequences are LNHDA and SQIVND (reference sequence). The chain's CDR3 is CASRVSGGSRNEQFF. The CDR3 nucleotides read TGTGCCAGTAGGGTTAGCGGGGGCTCTCGGAATGAGCAGTTCTTC.

The V call is TRBV7-3, the J call TRBJ2-5; D tentatively reads TRBD1 or TRBD2 (6 bases each). The germline V gene has CDR1 SGHTA and CDR2 FQGTGA. The CDR3 sequence is 15 residues long. V lost 5 bases and J 3 bases, leaving 16 bases between the germline ends. CDR3 residues: CASSPFRGPEETQYF. Here the CDR3 DNA reads TGTGCCAGCAGCCCCTTTCGGGGGCCCGAAGAGACCCAGTACTTC.